Described below is a single TCR beta chain sequence and its context. Its cognate antigen is unknown. The entry originates in a study of shared clonotypes between healthy human individuals. General study results and limits: In having few donors, the study represented limited genetic and exposure-history diversity.

Only in-frame clones appear in the TCRdb table, and some are missing; sequencing was by immunoSEQ multiplex PCR. Here the sample spans about 380,000 clones, roughly 96% being singletons. The CD8 memory sample joined CD45RO+ cells and CCR7-negative CD45RA+ cells. The germline V gene encodes CDR1 MGHRA and CDR2 YSYEKL. The CDR3 spans 15 residues. After removal of 6 bases from V and 0 bases from J, the junction contained 8 bases not matched to a gene. The TCR originated in a man aged 25 to 45 in good health. Sequencing was done on a sample of memory CD8+ T cells sorted from blood. Documented subset: CD45RO+ cells pooled with CCR7-negative TemRA cells. The chain links TRBV4-1 to TRBJ2-7; 7 nucleotides line up with TRBD2. In DNA, the CDR3 is TGCGCCAGCAGGCATAGCGGGTCTCCCTCCTACGAGCAGTACTTC. Protein: CASRHSGSPSYEQYF.